The 32 T cell receptor beta chains listed next were all sequenced from one sample in a study of OX40 agonist ivuxolimab in advanced cancers. Libraries were prepared by immunoSEQ multiplex PCR; TCRdb keeps only in-frame clonotypes and omits some of them. The sample contains about 12,000 clones, about 75% of which appear only once. The starting material was CD4+ or CD8+ T cells sorted from blood, obtained in a trial of the OX40 agonist ivuxolimab. The receptor source for this set is an adult with an advanced solid tumor such as melanoma, head and neck, liver or kidney cancer.

The chain has TRBV7-9 and TRBJ2-3, with D perhaps matching TRBD2 (6 bases). Per the germline V gene, CDR1 is SEHNR and CDR2 is FQNEAQ (reference sequence). V lost 5 bases and J 0 bases, leaving 15 bases between the germline ends. The CDR3 contains 16 residues. CDR3 DNA sequence: TGTGCCAGCAGCGACAGAATAGCGGACAGCACAGATACGCAGTATTTT. It is translated as CASSDRIADSTDTQYF.

The chain is built from TRBV4-1 and TRBJ1-5, with D possibly matching TRBD1 (6 bases). Looked up from germline, CDR1 is MGHRA and CDR2 is YSYEKL. V was pared by 0 bases and J by 1 base, with 10 bases between. The CDR3 runs 16 residues. The chain's CDR3 is CASSQDPQGSNQPQHF. CDR3 nucleotide sequence: TGCGCCAGCAGCCAAGATCCACAGGGAAGCAATCAGCCCCAGCATTTT.

This clone was observed a few times. Compared with germline, one end of the junction differs, possibly owing to a read error. The V gene is TRBV4-3, the J gene TRBJ1-2; D is ambiguous. The CDR3 is made up of 11 amino acids. CDR1 is LGHNA and CDR2 is YSLEER in the germline V gene. CDR3 in DNA: TGCGCCAGCAGCCAAGGGGATAGGTCGCACTTC. It translates to CASSQGDRSHF.

V gene TRBV6-5 combines with J gene TRBJ1-1, with 12 bases matching TRBD1. J lost 7 bases, V lost 2 bases, and 2 bases had no gene match. CDR1 and CDR2 from the germline V gene are MNHEY and SVGAGI. The CDR3 spans 14 residues. The CDR3 nucleotides read TGTGCCAGCAGTTACGGGACAGGGGGCTTTGAAGCTTTCTTT. Residues: CASSYGTGGFEAFF.

The gene calls are TRBV7-8 and TRBJ1-1; D is unclear. Trimming left V 3 bases short and J 0 bases short, with 5 bases between. The germline gives CDR1 SGHVS, CDR2 FQNEAQ. The CDR3 spans 13 residues. Here the CDR3 reads CASSFDLNTEAFF. For the CDR3, the DNA is TGTGCCAGCAGCTTTGATCTGAACACTGAAGCTTTCTTT.

The chain uses TRBV27 and TRBJ1-4; D not resolved. Looked up from germline, CDR1 is MNHEY and CDR2 is SMNVEV (reference sequence). Trimming took off 11 bases at V and 5 bases at J, with 15 bases between the two ends. This CDR3 comprises 13 residues. This CDR3 reads CACGVEANEKLFF. Here the CDR3 DNA reads TGTGCCTGCGGTGTTGAGGCCAATGAAAAACTGTTTTTT.

The V call is TRBV30, the J call TRBJ2-3; D might be TRBD1 (5 bases). The CDR3 sequence is 14 residues long. Germline V gene sequence: CDR1 GTSNPN, CDR2 SVGIG (reference sequence). Trimming cost V 1 base and J 4 bases, with 12 bases left between them. The CDR3 protein is CAWSEGVGADTQYF. The DNA of the CDR3 is TGTGCCTGGAGTGAAGGGGTTGGGGCAGATACGCAGTATTTT.

V and J are TRBV5-5 and TRBJ1-2, with 8 bases lining up with TRBD1. The germline gives CDR1 SGHKS, CDR2 YYEKEE (reference sequence). J was trimmed by 2 bases and V by 2 bases; bases with no gene match: 2. CDR3 length: 14 residues. CDR3 in amino acids: CASSLPGGNYGYTF. The CDR3 region has the DNA TGTGCCAGCAGCTTACCAGGGGGCAACTATGGCTACACCTTC.

The chain joins TRBV5-5 to TRBJ2-7, with D unclear. Germline lookup yields CDR1 SGHKS and CDR2 YYEKEE (reference sequence). The CDR3 length is 10 residues. V gave up 7 bases and J gave up 3 bases, with 5 bases separating them. The CDR3 DNA reads TGTGCCAGCGGAAACTACGAGCAGTACGTC. This codes for CASGNYEQYV.

The chain links TRBV25-1 to TRBJ2-5; 7 bases are a match to TRBD2. The trim removed 8 bases at V and 8 bases at J, leaving 11 bases unmatched. This CDR3 has 13 residues. Germline lookup yields CDR1 MGHDK and CDR2 SYGVNS. The CDR3 loop reads CASGGGTVVTQYF. DNA of the CDR3: TGTGCCAGCGGGGGGGGGACGGTTGTAACCCAGTACTTC.

The J gene is TRBJ1-1, the V gene TRBV19; D is unclear. Germline CDR1 and CDR2: LNHDA and SQIVND (reference sequence). V shed 7 bases and J shed 0 bases, with 9 bases lying between them. The CDR3 consists of 13 residues. Written as DNA, the CDR3 is TGTGCCAGTATGGGAACCTTGAACACTGAAGCTTTCTTT. Translated, it gives CASMGTLNTEAFF.

The rearrangement links TRBV28 to TRBJ1-2; 8 positions agree with TRBD1. V lost 2 bases to trimming and J lost 4 bases; unmatched junction nucleotides: 6. The CDR3 loop spans 15 amino acids. Germline V gene data show CDR1 as MDHEN and CDR2 as SYDVKM. Here the CDR3 reads CASSLPSGTGYGYTF. CDR3 in DNA: TGTGCCAGCAGTTTACCCTCGGGGACAGGCTATGGCTACACCTTC.

This clone was picked up a small number of times. The chain couples TRBV19 to TRBJ2-4; 11 bases align to TRBD1. CDR1 is LNHDA and CDR2 is SQIVND in the germline V gene (reference sequence). Trimming took 5 bases from V and 6 from J; bases not matched to a gene: 9. There are 16 residues in the CDR3. This chain's CDR3 is CASSYRGQGGRNIQYF. The CDR3 DNA reads as TGTGCCAGTAGTTATAGGGGACAGGGGGGACGAAACATTCAGTACTTC.

This clone was seen once. J is TRBJ1-6 and V is TRBV6-1; the D gene is possibly TRBD1 (6 bases). Germline values: CDR1 MNHNS, CDR2 SASEGT. This CDR3 spans 16 amino acids. V was clipped by 1 base and J by 7 bases, with 14 bases between them. As DNA, the CDR3 is TGTGCCAGCAGTGAAGTGTCAGGGGTCCTAAATTCACCCCTCCACTTT. This gives the protein CASSEVSGVLNSPLHF.

The CDR3 protein is CASSQEKGFYGYTF. CDR3 coding DNA: TGCGCCAGCAGCCAAGAAAAGGGTTTTTATGGCTACACCTTC. The V gene is TRBV4-1, the J gene TRBJ1-2; D is undetermined. The germline gives CDR1 MGHRA, CDR2 YSYEKL. CDR3 length: 14 amino acids. The V end lost 0 bases, the J end lost 5 bases, and 10 bases lay between the germline ends.

This sequence joins TRBV4-1 and TRBJ2-5; a weak D match, TRBD1 (6 bases). Germline V gene lookup returns CDR1 MGHRA and CDR2 YSYEKL. Trimming pared 3 bases from V and 2 bases from J, leaving 10 bases between. The CDR3 has 14 residues. The CDR3 here is CASSHWTEQETQYF. Here the CDR3 DNA reads TGCGCCAGCAGCCATTGGACAGAACAAGAGACCCAGTACTTC.

The chain uses TRBV4-3 and TRBJ1-5; D call uncertain. Trimming shortened V by 0 bases and J by 4 bases, and 13 bases separated the two germline ends. The CDR3 is made up of 16 amino acids. The V gene's germline CDR1 is LGHNA and CDR2 YSLEER. The CDR3 DNA follows: TGCGCCAGCAGCCAAGATCGAGGGCGGGTGAATCAGCCCCAGCATTTT. It specifies CASSQDRGRVNQPQHF.

The gene calls are TRBV11-2 and TRBJ2-3, with 7 bases fitting TRBD1. In germline, CDR1 is SGHAT, CDR2 FQNNGV. Trimming removed 6 bases from V and 2 bases from J; junction bases left unmatched: 11. The CDR3 sequence is 16 residues long. Written as DNA, the CDR3 is TGTGCCAGCAGGGGACCGGGACAGCTTAACACAGATACGCAGTATTTT. Its protein is CASRGPGQLNTDTQYF.

The table lists this clone with a count of one. This chain links TRBV19 with TRBJ2-3, with 8 bases matching TRBD2. The CDR3 loop spans 15 amino acids. The junction had 4 bases not matched to a gene; V was cut back by 3 bases and J by 2 bases. From germline, CDR1 is LNHDA and CDR2 SQIVND (reference sequence). The CDR3 bases are TGTGCCAGTAGTATTACTAGCGGACTCACAGATACGCAGTATTTT. This codes for CASSITSGLTDTQYF.

In nucleotides, the CDR3 is TGTGCCAGCCGGAGGGGGCCGAACACCGGGGAGCTGTTTTTT. Protein: CASRRGPNTGELFF. The chain links TRBV7-2 to TRBJ2-2; D may be TRBD1 (7 bases). Between the trimmed V and J ends, which lost 8 bases and 0 bases, there was a span of 10 bases. CDR3 length: 14 residues. Per germline, CDR1 SGHTA and CDR2 FQGNSA.

The genes are TRBV10-3 and TRBJ2-2; 7 nucleotides align to TRBD2. The CDR3 is 13 residues long. Germline-derived CDR1 and CDR2 are ENHRY and SYGVKD. The junction had 3 bases not matched to a gene; V was cut back by 11 bases and J by 0 bases. The CDR3 DNA reads TGTGCCGTAGCGGGTTCGAACACCGGGGAGCTGTTTTTT. This gives the protein CAVAGSNTGELFF.

The CDR3 loop is CASSPPASSGANVLTF. The CDR3 DNA follows: TGTGCCAGCTCACCACCTGCCAGCTCTGGGGCCAACGTCCTGACTTTC. This chain connects TRBV18 to TRBJ2-6; D is undetermined. Trimming left V 0 bases short and J 0 bases short, with 6 bases between. The CDR3 consists of 16 residues. CDR1 is KGHSH and CDR2 is LQKENI in the germline V gene.

The V gene is TRBV13, the J gene TRBJ2-7, with D unresolved. There are 13 residues in the CDR3. Germline V lookup: CDR1 PRHDT, CDR2 FYEKMQ (reference sequence). V was clipped by 5 bases and J by 0 bases, with 8 bases between them. CDR3 region: CASSPSSSYEQYF. DNA of the CDR3: TGTGCCAGCAGCCCGTCGAGCTCCTACGAGCAGTACTTC.

V usage is TRBV15 and J usage is TRBJ1-3, with D uncertain. The CDR3 spans 12 residues. Per the germline V gene, CDR1 is LNHNV and CDR2 is YYDKDF (reference sequence). The V end was cut by 0 bases, the J end by 14 bases, with 11 bases between. The CDR3 loop is CATSRDARALYF. The CDR3 coding sequence is TGTGCCACCAGCAGAGATGCCCGCGCCCTATATTTT. Combining the CDR3 with reference TRBV15 and TRBJ1-3 gives the whole variable domain DAMVIQNPRYQVTQFGKPVTLSCSQTLNHNVMYWYQQKSSQAPKLLFHYYDKDFNNEADTPDNFQSRRPNTSFCFLDIRSPGLGDTAMYLCATSRDARALYFGEGSWLTVV.

The J gene is TRBJ2-7, the V gene TRBV27; 8 nucleotides agree with TRBD2. The germline V gene has CDR1 MNHEY and CDR2 SMNVEV (reference sequence). J lost 2 bases, V lost 0 bases, and 3 bases had no gene match. The CDR3 is 15 residues long. This CDR3 reads CASSLSSGSPYEQYF. Here the CDR3 DNA reads TGTGCCAGCAGTTTATCCAGCGGGAGTCCCTACGAGCAGTACTTC.

The CDR3 sequence is CAWSVGQGLRQPQHF. CDR3 DNA sequence: TGTGCCTGGAGTGTTGGGCAGGGCCTTAGGCAGCCCCAGCATTTT. The chain combines TRBV30 with TRBJ1-5; TRBD1 is a possible D gene (5 bases). Looked up from germline, CDR1 is GTSNPN and CDR2 is SVGIG (reference sequence). This CDR3 region has 15 residues. V was clipped by 0 bases and J by 7 bases, with 16 bases between them.

The rearrangement links TRBV7-9 to TRBJ2-2, with 7 bases matching TRBD1. V was pared by 5 bases and J by 0 bases, with 6 bases of the junction left unmatched. Per the germline V gene, CDR1 is SEHNR and CDR2 is FQNEAQ (reference sequence). There are 16 residues in the CDR3. Written as DNA, the CDR3 is TGTGCCAGCAGCCCCTCGGGGACAGCGAACACCGGGGAGCTGTTTTTT. This encodes CASSPSGTANTGELFF.

The chain has TRBV6-6 and TRBJ2-5; no definite D call. Germline-derived CDR1 and CDR2 are MNHNY and SVGAGI (reference sequence). Trimming cost V 0 bases and J 5 bases, with 16 bases left between them. The length of the CDR3 is 16 residues. The CDR3 spells CASSYSKATKGETQYF. The CDR3 DNA is TGTGCCAGCAGTTACTCGAAAGCTACTAAGGGTGAGACCCAGTACTTC.

The chain has TRBV13 and TRBJ1-4; D gene uncertain. The CDR3 covers 14 residues. The germline gives CDR1 PRHDT, CDR2 FYEKMQ (reference sequence). The V end was cut by 5 bases, the J end by 1 base, with 8 bases between. CDR3 protein: CASSPEGTNEKLFF. CDR3 sequence (DNA): TGTGCCAGCAGCCCGGAGGGAACTAATGAAAAACTGTTTTTT.

This chain connects TRBV7-6 to TRBJ2-2; TRBD2 matches at 7 bases. This CDR3 contains 15 residues. V gave up 10 bases and J gave up 7 bases; unmatched junction bases: 15. The V gene's germline CDR1 is SGHVS and CDR2 FNYEAQ. CDR3 nucleotide sequence: TGTGCCATTTCAAGCGGGACGGAACACGGCGGGGAGCTGTTTTTT. This sequence encodes CAISSGTEHGGELFF.

The chain employs TRBV4-1 and TRBJ2-7; 9 positions agree with TRBD2. The CDR3 is made up of 16 amino acids. Trimming cost V 1 base and J 3 bases; bases outside gene matches: 7. CDR1 and CDR2 (germline): MGHRA, YSYEKL. The DNA of the CDR3 is TGCGCCAGCAGCCAAGGATCTAGCGGGACATTCTACGAGCAGTACTTC. Its translation is CASSQGSSGTFYEQYF.

This clone was found a few times. The chain has TRBV30 and TRBJ1-1; D is unresolved. This CDR3 has 14 residues. Germline CDR1 and CDR2: GTSNPN and SVGIG (reference sequence). The ends were cut back, 4 bases at V and 1 base at J, with 13 bases in the middle. CDR3: CAWTHRTANTEAFF. For the CDR3, the DNA is TGTGCCTGGACCCACCGGACGGCGAACACTGAAGCTTTCTTT.